This T cell receptor (beta chain) was found in a study of CD8 T cells in ankylosing spondylitis. Study-level points and caveats: Characteristic, it appeared, of ankylosing spondylitis blood was a TCR beta motif of eight or nine highly homologous variants.

As to this clonotype: Antigen: not known.

There are 18 residues in the CDR3. The germline CDR1 and CDR2 sequences are LGHNA and YNFKEQ. Trimming cost V 3 bases and J 0 bases, with 17 bases left between them. TCRdb reanalysed the 5' RACE reads using MiXCR and keeps one entry per CDR3 protein. The data contain 650,000 to 800,000 distinct CDR3 sequences, 15% to 20% of them singletons. Sequenced material: blood, either unsorted or a sorted T cell fraction (not recorded which). This receptor was identified in a male donor with ankylosing spondylitis. The rearrangement links TRBV4-2 to TRBJ2-2, with D possibly TRBD1 on 6 matching bases. CDR3 in amino acids: CASSHLSGTITNTGELFF. CDR3 coding DNA: TGTGCCAGCAGCCACTTATCCGGGACAATCACGAACACCGGGGAGCTGTTTTTT.